The present T cell receptor beta chain was sequenced within a study of siplizumab effects on memory and regulatory T cells. Overall study: Paired reactions compared siplizumab at about 0.96 ug/mL with no drug, using mixed lymphocyte reactions.

Findings and limits, study-wide: The apparent diversity of naive T cells exceeded that of memory cells, and naive T cells seemed to make a major contribution to the alloresponse. An assignable naive or memory phenotype was lacking in roughly 75-95% of proliferating CD4+ or CD8+ clones.

The table came from immunoSEQ multiplex PCR; TCRdb's copy has only in-frame clones and leaves some out. The sample contains fewer than 15,000 clones, less than 55% of which appear only once. Over a period of 5 to 7 days at 37 degrees C, the mixed lymphocyte reaction cells were cocultured. This CDR3 contains 15 residues. Germline V lookup: CDR1 MNHEY, CDR2 SVGAGI. The germline V and J ends were trimmed by 6 bases and 4 bases, with 18 bases remaining between them. As to this clone: Its antigen is unknown. A much larger clonotype is one base distant, so this may be a read error.

The TCR originated in a human donor in good health; the cells came from an allogeneic mixed lymphocyte reaction. Some clones in this sample may be carry-over from other donors' samples. Sequencing input: CFSE-low (dividing) CD4+ T cells sorted from an allogeneic mixed lymphocyte reaction. V is TRBV6-5 and J is TRBJ1-2; D is unresolved. The CDR3 nucleotides read TGTGCCAGCAGCCCGTATACAGAGGGCACCTATGGCTACACCTTC. The encoded protein is CASSPYTEGTYGYTF.